These 27 T cell receptor beta chains share one sample of origin, sequenced in a study of T cell responses to AZD1222 COVID-19 vaccine (dated by TCRdb to the early 2020s). The library was produced with the immunoSEQ multiplex PCR assay. TCRdb took over this immuneACCESS table, retaining in-frame rearrangements with V and J assigned. Such tables are incomplete; in checked studies, under half of the missing clones stem from an unresolved V gene, and the remainder is unexplained. Present in this sample are some 110,000 clones, 88% of which were seen just once. Of the sample, more than 3.5% falls within the top ten clones. Taken with the paper, the label for time point translates to: baseline before first vaccination. Sequenced material: peripheral blood, taken on day 0 of AZD1222 vaccination. These receptor sequences come from an adult in good health.

The gene calls are TRBV5-6 and TRBJ1-2; D gene uncertain. The CDR3 loop spans 12 amino acids. Trimming pared 1 base from V and 2 bases from J, leaving 3 bases between. Germline CDR1 SGHDT, CDR2 YYEEEE. In nucleotides, the CDR3 is TGTGCCAGCAGCTTGTCGAACTATGGCTACACCTTC. Translation gives CASSLSNYGYTF. The complete variable domain, with remaining parts taken from reference TRBV5-6 and TRBJ1-2, reads DAGVTQSPTHLIKTRGQQVTLRCSPKSGHDTVSWYQQALGQGPQFIFQYYEEEERQRGNFPDRFSGHQFPNYSSELNVNALLLGDSALYLCASSLSNYGYTFGSGTRLTVV.

The genes are TRBV6-2 or TRBV6-3 and TRBJ2-7; 12 bases agree with TRBD2. This CDR3 is 16 amino acids long. V lost 5 bases, J lost 2 bases, and 7 bases stayed unmatched. Germline V gene data show CDR1 as MNHEY and CDR2 as SVGEGT. CDR3 DNA: TGTGCCAGCAGTCAGGCCAGGACTAGCGGGGCCTACGAGCAGTACTTC. It yields the protein CASSQARTSGAYEQYF.

The V gene is TRBV3-1 (or the pseudogene TRBV3-2), the J gene TRBJ2-3; TRBD2 matches 9 bases. Germline CDR1 reads LGHDT; CDR2 reads YNNKEL (reference sequence). This CDR3 is built from 16 residues. V lost 1 base, J lost 6 bases, and 8 bases stayed unmatched. This CDR3 reads CASSQGAGGPKDTQYF. Here the CDR3 DNA reads TGTGCCAGCAGCCAAGGGGCGGGAGGGCCTAAGGATACGCAGTATTTT.

The chain employs TRBV7-9 and TRBJ1-1; perhaps TRBD1 as D (5 bases). The V end was cut by 5 bases, the J end by 6 bases, with 13 bases between. Germline V gene lookup returns CDR1 SEHNR and CDR2 FQNEAQ (reference sequence). CDR3 length: 13 residues. CDR3 amino acids: CASSGTGRPEAFF. The CDR3 DNA reads as TGTGCCAGCAGCGGCACAGGTAGGCCTGAAGCTTTCTTT.

This clone was seen just once. The chain couples TRBV6-4 to TRBJ2-1, with 11 positions matching TRBD2. The CDR3 runs 16 residues. Trimming removed 3 bases from V and 3 bases from J; junction bases left unmatched: 4. CDR1 is MRHNA, CDR2 SNTAGT, per germline. This CDR3 reads CASSESGLADYNEQFF. CDR3 in DNA: TGTGCCAGCAGTGAGTCGGGACTAGCGGACTACAATGAGCAGTTCTTC.

The chain is built from TRBV19 and TRBJ2-2; D is ambiguous. Trimming removed 1 base at V and 4 bases at J, with 10 bases between. CDR1 and CDR2 (germline): LNHDA, SQIVND (reference sequence). The CDR3 contains 15 residues. In DNA, the CDR3 is TGTGCCAGTAGTATAGCCTCCCTGAGCACCGGGGAGCTGTTTTTT. The encoded protein is CASSIASLSTGELFF.

This chain joins TRBV10-2 and TRBJ2-5, with 14 bases identical to TRBD2. J gave up 9 bases and V 6 bases, and 6 bases lay outside the gene matches. CDR1 is WSHSY and CDR2 is SAAADI in the germline V gene. The CDR3 totals 14 residues. The CDR3 region has the DNA TGCGCCAGCAGCGGGACTAGCGGGAGTGATTCCCAGTACTTC. Its translation is CASSGTSGSDSQYF.

The J gene is TRBJ1-4, the V gene TRBV11-3; D is ambiguous. The germline V gene encodes CDR1 SGHNT and CDR2 YENEEA. CDR3 size: 15 residues. V lost 5 bases and J 7 bases, leaving 17 bases between the germline ends. CDR3 residues: CASSGRAGESEKLFF. For the CDR3, the DNA is TGTGCCAGCAGCGGAAGGGCTGGGGAGAGTGAAAAACTGTTTTTT.

This rearrangement joins TRBV28 to TRBJ2-5, with D maybe TRBD2 (6 bases). This CDR3 has 13 residues. The V gene lost 6 bases and the J gene lost 7 bases, with 15 bases spanning the gap. Germline-derived CDR1 and CDR2 are MDHEN and SYDVKM. The CDR3 loop reads CASRGSGEGTQYF. For the CDR3, the DNA is TGTGCCAGCAGGGGGTCGGGGGAAGGGACCCAGTACTTC.

This sequence joins TRBV19 and TRBJ2-3; tentatively, D is TRBD2 (5 bases). CDR1 is LNHDA, CDR2 SQIVND, per germline (reference sequence). CDR3 length: 12 amino acids. The ends were cut back, 2 bases at V and 8 bases at J, with 8 bases in the middle. CDR3 in amino acids: CASSITEGTQYF. In DNA form, the CDR3 reads TGTGCCAGTAGTATAACCGAGGGTACGCAGTATTTT.

The chain recombines TRBV7-9 with TRBJ2-7, with TRBD1 matching over 7 bases. Per the germline V gene, CDR1 is SEHNR and CDR2 is FQNEAQ (reference sequence). Germline trimming cut 3 bases from V and 5 bases from J; bases unmatched to any gene: 10. This CDR3 contains 15 residues. The CDR3 spells CASSFFGTAKDEQYF. In DNA, the CDR3 is TGTGCCAGCAGCTTTTTCGGGACAGCGAAGGACGAGCAGTACTTC.

CDR3 loop: CASSQETTGSQPQHF. The CDR3, as DNA: TGTGCCAGCAGCCAAGAGACGACAGGGAGTCAGCCCCAGCATTTT. V is TRBV4-2 and J is TRBJ1-5, with TRBD1 matching 7 bases. Germline V gene data show CDR1 as LGHNA and CDR2 as YNFKEQ. This CDR3 has 15 residues. The trim removed 0 bases at V and 6 bases at J, leaving 5 bases unmatched.

The chain couples TRBV9 to TRBJ1-2; TRBD1 agrees at 8 bases. The V gene's germline CDR1 is SGDLS and CDR2 YYNGEE. With V trimmed by 3 bases and J by 4 bases, 8 bases remained unmatched. The CDR3 has 15 amino acids. The CDR3 region has the DNA TGTGCCAGCAGCGCCTACCAGGGGGCCGCCTATGGCTACACCTTC. As protein: CASSAYQGAAYGYTF.

The rearrangement uses TRBV7-9 and TRBJ2-3; 8 positions match TRBD2. The CDR3 consists of 17 residues. With V trimmed by 2 bases and J by 3 bases, 10 bases remained unmatched. Germline lookup yields CDR1 SEHNR and CDR2 FQNEAQ (reference sequence). DNA for the CDR3: TGTGCCAGCAGCTTACCCTCGAGCGGGGGTGCGACAGATACGCAGTATTTT. It encodes CASSLPSSGGATDTQYF.

This rearrangement joins TRBV12-3 or TRBV12-4 to TRBJ2-1; D is possibly TRBD1 or TRBD2 (5 bases each). This CDR3 is built from 12 residues. With 5 bases removed from V and 8 bases from J, the gap between germline ends came to 10 bases. CDR3 loop: CASSPRGHEQFF. The CDR3 DNA reads TGTGCCAGCAGTCCACGGGGCCATGAGCAGTTCTTC.

This sequence joins TRBV5-1 and TRBJ1-6, with D perhaps matching TRBD1 (6 bases). This CDR3 is built from 14 residues. Germline V gene sequence: CDR1 SGHRS, CDR2 YFSETQ. Trimming took off 4 bases at V and 7 bases at J, with 12 bases between the two ends. The CDR3 DNA is TGCGCCAGCAGCGTCGAGGGGGGGAATTCACCCCTCCACTTT. This codes for CASSVEGGNSPLHF.

The V call is TRBV7-6, the J call TRBJ2-1; 8 bases align to TRBD1. V lost 7 bases to trimming and J lost 3 bases; unmatched junction nucleotides: 14. This CDR3 spans 17 amino acids. The germline V gene has CDR1 SGHVS and CDR2 FNYEAQ. The DNA for the CDR3 is TGTGCCAGCACCCCAGCCCCCTTAGACAGGGGCTACAATGAGCAGTTCTTC. Translated: CASTPAPLDRGYNEQFF.

This chain uses TRBV3-1 (or the pseudogene TRBV3-2) with TRBJ2-3; no clear D gene. The CDR3 is made up of 13 amino acids. Looked up from germline, CDR1 is LGHDT and CDR2 is YNNKEL (reference sequence). V gave up 1 base and J gave up 5 bases, with 7 bases separating them. CDR3 in DNA: TGTGCCAGCAGCCAAGTTTCCAGAGATACGCAGTATTTT. Translating gives CASSQVSRDTQYF.

This clone has just a few counts. The chain links TRBV3-1 (or the pseudogene TRBV3-2) to TRBJ2-6, with 10 bases that match TRBD1. The CDR3 has 21 residues. Germline V CDR1 and CDR2: LGHDT, YNNKEL (reference sequence). Germline trimming cut 0 bases from V and 4 bases from J; bases unmatched to any gene: 15. CDR3: CASSQDGSGDRGQKGANVLTF. The CDR3 DNA is TGTGCCAGCAGCCAAGATGGTTCGGGGGACAGGGGCCAAAAGGGGGCCAACGTCCTGACTTTC.

CDR3 in DNA: TGTGCCAGCAGCTTGGGACATTGGGGCTACACCTTC. This sequence encodes CASSLGHWGYTF. The J gene is TRBJ1-2, the V gene TRBV13; tentatively, D is TRBD1 (6 bases). Germline V gene data show CDR1 as PRHDT and CDR2 as FYEKMQ (reference sequence). This CDR3 comprises 12 residues. With 3 bases removed from V and 8 bases from J, the gap between germline ends came to 10 bases. Supplemented by reference TRBV13 and TRBJ1-2, the full variable domain reads AAGVIQSPRHLIKEKRETATLKCYPIPRHDTVYWYQQGPGQDPQFLISFYEKMQSDKGSIPDRFSAQQFSDYHSELNMSSLELGDSALYFCASSLGHWGYTFGSGTRLTVV.

V usage is TRBV7-6 and J usage is TRBJ2-6, with 9 bases lining up with TRBD2. Germline V gives CDR1 SGHVS, CDR2 FNYEAQ. Unmatched junction bases numbered 16, after V lost 5 bases and J lost 2 bases. This CDR3 has 20 amino acids. This CDR3 is CASSPSSGGLAGTGANVLTF. The CDR3 DNA reads as TGTGCCAGCAGCCCCTCTTCCGGGGGTCTAGCGGGAACTGGGGCCAACGTCCTGACTTTC.

The rearrangement uses TRBV7-8 and TRBJ1-1; TRBD1 might be the D (6 bases). Germline CDR1 SGHVS, CDR2 FQNEAQ. CDR3 length: 17 amino acids. Trimming shortened V by 5 bases and J by 1 base, and 20 bases separated the two germline ends. The CDR3 DNA reads as TGTGCCAGCAGCCTCTACTACAGGGACGAGGGGAACACTGAAGCTTTCTTT. Its translation is CASSLYYRDEGNTEAFF.

This clone is labeled as medium-sized. The gene calls are TRBV5-6 and TRBJ1-2; 8 bases align to TRBD1. The CDR3 loop spans 14 amino acids. V shed 6 bases and J 0 bases; nucleotides not matched to a gene: 4. Germline V CDR1 and CDR2: SGHDT, YYEEEE. CDR3 nucleotides: TGTGCCAGCACCCCGACAGGGGCTAACTATGGCTACACCTTC. It translates to CASTPTGANYGYTF.

The V and J genes are TRBV25-1 and TRBJ2-3; D perhaps matches TRBD1 (6 bases). Trimming shortened V by 4 bases and J by 1 base, and 12 bases separated the two germline ends. The CDR3 sequence is 15 residues long. The germline V gene has CDR1 MGHDK and CDR2 SYGVNS. The CDR3 DNA follows: TGTGCCAGCAGTGCAACCGGGACACGCACAGATACGCAGTATTTT. It yields the protein CASSATGTRTDTQYF. Drawing the rest from reference TRBV25-1 and TRBJ2-3, the complete variable domain is EADIYQTPRYLVIGTGKKITLECSQTMGHDKMYWYQQDPGMELHLIHYSYGVNSTEKGDLSSESTVSRIRTEHFPLTLESARPSHTSQYLCASSATGTRTDTQYFGPGTRLTVL.

This chain joins TRBV6-5 and TRBJ2-7, with 9 bases identical to TRBD1. V lost 0 bases to trimming and J lost 3 bases; unmatched junction nucleotides: 0. This CDR3 spans 14 amino acids. Germline V gene lookup returns CDR1 MNHEY and CDR2 SVGAGI. The CDR3 here is CASSYSGQGYEQYF. The CDR3 DNA sequence: TGTGCCAGCAGTTACTCGGGACAGGGCTACGAGCAGTACTTC.

The V call is TRBV6-6, the J call TRBJ1-6; 7 bases fit TRBD1. Germline assignment: CDR1 MNHNY and CDR2 SVGAGI (reference sequence). The trim removed 5 bases at V and 7 bases at J, leaving 2 bases unmatched. This CDR3 has 13 amino acids. The CDR3 region has the DNA TGTGCCAGCAGTGACAGGGCGAATTCACCCCTCCACTTT. Protein sequence: CASSDRANSPLHF.

The rearrangement links TRBV4-3 to TRBJ1-6; D is perhaps TRBD1 (5 bases). CDR3 size: 13 residues. Germline V gives CDR1 LGHNA, CDR2 YSLEER. V was clipped by 2 bases and J by 11 bases, with 10 bases between them. The CDR3 loop is CASSQTGFTPLHF. CDR3 in DNA: TGCGCCAGCAGCCAAACAGGTTTTACACCCCTCCACTTT.